These 13 T cell receptor beta chains share one sample of origin, sequenced in a study of T cell responses to AZD1222 COVID-19 vaccine. Assay: immunoSEQ multiplex PCR; the TCRdb copy retains only in-frame clones and omits some. Among approximately 210,000 clones, 90% to 95% were seen once, and the ten largest hold approximately 1.5%. Source: peripheral blood, taken 28 days after the second dose of the MenACWY control vaccine. These receptors all stem from an adult who received the MenACWY meningococcal vaccine as a control.

This clone was counted a single time. The chain has TRBV7-2 and TRBJ1-5, with D tentatively TRBD1 (5 bases). The CDR3 is made up of 14 amino acids. V lost 1 base to trimming and J lost 7 bases, with 11 bases between them. Germline V gene data show CDR1 as SGHTA and CDR2 as FQGNSA. The CDR3 region has the DNA TGTGCCAGCAGCTTAGGGGGGTCCGGGCAGCCCCAGCATTTT. It specifies CASSLGGSGQPQHF.

The genes are TRBV6-5 and TRBJ2-3; possible D gene TRBD1, 6 bases. V was pared by 7 bases and J by 2 bases, with 10 bases between. Per the germline V gene, CDR1 is MNHEY and CDR2 is SVGAGI. The length of the CDR3 is 13 residues. CDR3 amino acids: CASTRGDTDTQYF. The CDR3 DNA is TGTGCCAGCACCAGGGGCGACACAGATACGCAGTATTTT.

The chain links TRBV9 to TRBJ2-1; possibly TRBD1 for D (6 bases). The germline V gene encodes CDR1 SGDLS and CDR2 YYNGEE. This CDR3 spans 18 amino acids. With 0 bases removed from V and 8 bases from J, the gap between germline ends came to 24 bases. This CDR3 reads CASSVGSGAMGLIDEQFF. The CDR3 nucleotides are TGTGCCAGCAGCGTAGGCTCAGGGGCCATGGGGCTCATCGATGAGCAGTTCTTC.

In DNA form, the CDR3 reads TGTGCCAGCAGTGCCAGACAGGGTCCGTATTCACCCCTCCACTTT. This translates into CASSARQGPYSPLHF. This chain connects TRBV6-4 to TRBJ1-6, with 7 bases fitting TRBD1. The germline V gene has CDR1 MRHNA and CDR2 SNTAGT. V gave up 4 bases and J gave up 8 bases; unmatched junction bases: 8. The CDR3 totals 15 residues.

The chain is built from TRBV5-1 and TRBJ1-6; D is unresolved. Germline-derived CDR1 and CDR2 are SGHRS and YFSETQ. Between the trimmed V and J ends, which lost 3 bases and 5 bases, there was a span of 6 bases. The CDR3 is 13 residues long. In DNA, the CDR3 is TGCGCCAGCAGCTCGGAGCATAATTCACCCCTCCACTTT. It is translated as CASSSEHNSPLHF.

This clone was seen more than once but under ten times. The chain employs TRBV18 and TRBJ1-2, with 8 bases fitting TRBD1. V lost 5 bases, J lost 8 bases, and 16 bases stayed unmatched. The CDR3 is 16 residues long. In germline, CDR1 is KGHSH, CDR2 LQKENI. This CDR3 is CASSTKWTGSVGGYTF. CDR3 DNA: TGTGCCAGCTCAACCAAATGGACAGGGTCTGTTGGGGGCTACACCTTC.

The chain carries TRBV29-1 and TRBJ2-1, with TRBD2 identical over 13 bases. The germline V gene encodes CDR1 SQVTM and CDR2 ANQGSEA. J gave up 5 bases and V 8 bases, and 6 bases lay outside the gene matches. The CDR3 has 14 amino acids. CDR3 nucleotide sequence: TGCAGCTCCTCGGGACTAGCGGGAAACAATGAGCAGTTCTTC. It translates to CSSSGLAGNNEQFF.

The V gene is TRBV7-2, the J gene TRBJ2-1; tentative D call: TRBD2 (5 bases). The V gene's germline CDR1 is SGHTA and CDR2 FQGNSA. This CDR3 comprises 16 residues. V lost 5 bases, J lost 3 bases, and 17 bases lay in between. The CDR3 DNA is TGTGCCAGCAGCCCCTCAACTAGTGGGTTCTACAATGAGCAGTTCTTC. Translating it yields CASSPSTSGFYNEQFF.

V gene TRBV18 combines with J gene TRBJ2-5; 9 nucleotides agree with TRBD2. V was clipped by 2 bases and J by 3 bases; unmatched bases: 4. CDR3 length: 15 residues. Per the germline V gene, CDR1 is KGHSH and CDR2 is LQKENI. The CDR3 loop is CASSPIAGAKETQYF. CDR3 in DNA: TGTGCCAGCTCACCAATAGCGGGAGCGAAAGAGACCCAGTACTTC.

This rearrangement joins TRBV6-5 to TRBJ1-5; weak D call: TRBD1 (5 bases). This CDR3 has 13 residues. V was pared by 8 bases and J by 7 bases, with 15 bases between. The germline gives CDR1 MNHEY, CDR2 SVGAGI. The CDR3 DNA sequence: TGTGCCAGCCAGTGGGACCCGAGACAGCCCCAGCATTTT. Translated: CASQWDPRQPQHF.

The chain joins TRBV28 to TRBJ2-2; possibly TRBD2 for D (7 bases). The CDR3 runs to 16 residues. V was cut by 5 bases and J by 6 bases, with 19 bases left in between. Germline values: CDR1 MDHEN, CDR2 SYDVKM. This CDR3 reads CASSLLREGGAGELFF. The DNA of the CDR3 is TGTGCCAGCAGTCTTCTCCGCGAAGGGGGGGCCGGGGAGCTGTTTTTT.

This chain uses TRBV4-1 with TRBJ2-1; TRBD2 agrees at 9 bases. The ends lost 4 bases at V and 9 bases at J; junction bases unmatched: 13. Germline V gene data show CDR1 as MGHRA and CDR2 as YSYEKL. CDR3 length: 16 residues. The CDR3 sequence is CASSRILAGIALEQFF. The CDR3 coding sequence is TGCGCCAGCAGCCGCATTCTAGCGGGAATAGCACTTGAGCAGTTCTTC.

This clone was seen just once. This chain uses TRBV18 with TRBJ1-1; D uncertain. From germline, CDR1 is KGHSH and CDR2 LQKENI. V shed 2 bases and J shed 4 bases, with 11 bases lying between them. The CDR3 has 14 residues. CDR3 residues: CASSPAGIGTEAFF. DNA of the CDR3: TGTGCCAGCTCACCAGCGGGGATTGGCACTGAAGCTTTCTTT.